This T cell receptor (beta chain) originates from a study of regulatory T cells in long-lasting Graves disease. J lost 5 bases, V lost 4 bases, and 12 bases had no gene match. The CDR3 is 16 residues long. Germline-derived CDR1 and CDR2 are SQVTM and ANQGSEA. TCR beta libraries were built with iRepertoire HTBI primers and Arm-PCR of CDR3 regions. Each CDR3 protein gets one entry after TCRdb re-called the multiplex PCR reads with MiXCR. The sample lists about half a million distinct CDR3 sequences; 12% were seen once. Time point here: newly diagnosed GD, antithyroid drugs for less than 3 months. Extracted RNA from PBMCs served as the source of the TCR library. These same records also appear under a second study, on T cells in Graves' hyperthyroidism and ophthalmopathy.

The sequence was obtained from a young woman with Graves disease. V and J are TRBV29-1 and TRBJ1-4; 8 bases are shared with TRBD1. Specimen: peripheral blood mononuclear cells (PBMCs), collected at new diagnosis, from a patient treated with antithyroid drugs. The CDR3: CSVGGPQTGANEKLFF. Here the CDR3 DNA reads TGCAGCGTTGGGGGACCTCAGACAGGGGCAAATGAAAAACTGTTTTTT.